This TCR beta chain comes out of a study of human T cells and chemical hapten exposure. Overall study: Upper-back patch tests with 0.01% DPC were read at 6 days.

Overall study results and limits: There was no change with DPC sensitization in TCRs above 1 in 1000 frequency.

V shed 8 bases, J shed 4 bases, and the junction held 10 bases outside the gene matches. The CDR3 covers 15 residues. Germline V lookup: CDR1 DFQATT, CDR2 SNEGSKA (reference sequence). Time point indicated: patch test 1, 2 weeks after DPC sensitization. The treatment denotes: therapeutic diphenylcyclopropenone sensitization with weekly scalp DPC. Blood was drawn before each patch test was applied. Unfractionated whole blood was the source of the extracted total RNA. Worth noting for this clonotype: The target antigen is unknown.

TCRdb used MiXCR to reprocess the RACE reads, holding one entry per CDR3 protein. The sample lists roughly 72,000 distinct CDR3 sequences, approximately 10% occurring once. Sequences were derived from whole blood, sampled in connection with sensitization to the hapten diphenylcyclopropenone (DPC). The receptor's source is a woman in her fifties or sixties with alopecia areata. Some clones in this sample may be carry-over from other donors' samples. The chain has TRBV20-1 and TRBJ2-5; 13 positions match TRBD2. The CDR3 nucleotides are TGCAGTACTACTAGCGGGAGGGCTTATAGAGAGACCCAGTACTTC. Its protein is CSTTSGRAYRETQYF.